Here is one T cell receptor (beta chain) with its context. What it binds is not known. The source of the sample is a study of cytomegalovirus exposure and HLA in healthy donors. V shed 0 bases and J shed 6 bases, with 9 bases lying between them. The CDR3 loop spans 13 amino acids. Germline V lookup: CDR1 LGHNA, CDR2 YSLEER. Study outcomes and limitations: According to the study, 160 or so TCR beta chains were cytomegalovirus-associated. HLA alleles were associated with some 17,000 TCR beta sequences in a later analysis at 0.05 false discovery rate.

The primer mix had 60 Vbeta and 13 Jbeta primers. TCRdb's copy holds only in-frame clones and misses some; the assay was immunoSEQ multiplex PCR. The specimen's table records about 170,000 clones. The chain couples TRBV4-3 to TRBJ2-7, with a tentative D call TRBD2 (6 bases). This sequence was found in a woman in her sixties or seventies in good health and CMV-seronegative. Sequences were obtained from PBMCs. The CDR3 loop reads CASSQDNGGEQYF. As DNA, the CDR3 is TGCGCCAGCAGCCAAGATAACGGGGGCGAGCAGTACTTC.